The 30 T cell receptor beta chains below were found in one sample sequenced in a study of T cells in Graves' hyperthyroidism and ophthalmopathy. RNA transcripts gave rise to amplified TCR beta CDR3 regions. First-round RT-PCR with HTBI primers amplified the TCR CDR3 region. TCRdb recomputed calls from the multiplex PCR reads with MiXCR, one row per CDR3 protein. The data hold about 360,000 distinct CDR3 sequences, with roughly 14% observed a single time. What was sequenced was blood. These receptor sequences come from a woman aged 18-35 years with Graves' hyperthyroidism that later progressed to Graves' ophthalmopathy.

This clonotype was found many times. V is TRBV3-1 and J is TRBJ2-7; unclear D gene. The CDR3 has 13 residues. CDR1 is LGHDT and CDR2 is YNNKEL in the germline V gene (reference sequence). The V end was cut by 3 bases, the J end by 6 bases, with 12 bases between. CDR3 amino acids: CASSHDDNGEQYF. CDR3 DNA sequence: TGTGCCAGCAGCCACGACGATAACGGCGAGCAGTACTTC.

The table lists this clonotype with many counts. The V gene is TRBV3-1, the J gene TRBJ2-1, with TRBD2 matching over 11 bases. This CDR3 has 15 amino acids. With 5 bases clipped from V and 5 bases from J, the junction kept 5 bases outside the gene matches. The V gene's germline CDR1 is LGHDT and CDR2 YNNKEL (reference sequence). CDR3 sequence (DNA): TGTGCCAGCAGCTTGACTAGCGGGACGAACAATGAGCAGTTCTTC. It specifies CASSLTSGTNNEQFF.

A word on this clonotype: A much more abundant neighbour one base away suggests this may be a read error. The CDR3 region is CASSLVATAHFLNTRELFF. As DNA, the CDR3 is TGTGCCAGCAGCTTAGTCGCGACGGCACACTTCTTGAACACCCGGGAGCTGTTTTTT. The rearrangement joins TRBV7-9 to TRBJ2-2; no definite D call. This CDR3 region has 19 residues. In germline, CDR1 is SEHNR, CDR2 FQNEAQ (reference sequence).

This clonotype was found many times. This chain uses TRBV27 with TRBJ2-7; D possibly uses TRBD1 or TRBD2 (5 bases each). Germline CDR1 and CDR2: MNHEY and SMNVEV (reference sequence). With 6 bases removed from V and 0 bases from J, the gap between germline ends came to 15 bases. This CDR3 contains 15 residues. The CDR3 region is CASSPRGASSYEQYF. CDR3 sequence (DNA): TGTGCCAGCAGCCCCCGAGGGGCCAGCTCCTACGAGCAGTACTTC.

There are many counts of this clonotype. The V and J genes are TRBV7-9 and TRBJ2-7; D is undetermined. Per the germline V gene, CDR1 is SEHNR and CDR2 is FQNEAQ (reference sequence). The CDR3 is 13 amino acids. V lost 1 base, J lost 3 bases, and 7 bases lay in between. The CDR3 protein is CASSLGPHYEQYF. CDR3 DNA sequence: TGTGCCAGCAGCTTAGGACCTCACTACGAGCAGTACTTC.

This chain connects TRBV9 to TRBJ2-7; 10 positions agree with TRBD1. With V trimmed by 2 bases and J by 5 bases, 7 bases remained unmatched. Germline CDR1 reads SGDLS; CDR2 reads YYNGEE. The CDR3 length is 15 residues. The CDR3 loop reads CASSVGHGTGDEQYF. The CDR3 DNA follows: TGTGCCAGCAGCGTCGGCCACGGGACAGGGGACGAGCAGTACTTC. Full variable domain (outside the CDR3, taken from reference TRBV9 and TRBJ2-7): DSGVTQTPKHLITATGQRVTLRCSPRSGDLSVYWYQQSLDQGLQFLIQYYNGEERAKGNILERFSAQQFPDLHSELNLSSLELGDSALYFCASSVGHGTGDEQYFGPGTRLTVT.

In this sample, this clonotype turned up many times. V usage is TRBV5-6 and J usage is TRBJ2-7; unclear D gene. The germline CDR1 and CDR2 sequences are SGHDT and YYEEEE. CDR3 size: 13 residues. Deletions cut 1 base from V and 0 bases from J, with 5 bases between. The CDR3 loop reads CASSLPDSYEQYF. The CDR3 DNA reads TGTGCCAGCAGCTTGCCTGACTCCTACGAGCAGTACTTC. Complete variable domain (other parts from reference TRBV5-6 and TRBJ2-7): DAGVTQSPTHLIKTRGQQVTLRCSPKSGHDTVSWYQQALGQGPQFIFQYYEEEERQRGNFPDRFSGHQFPNYSSELNVNALLLGDSALYLCASSLPDSYEQYFGPGTRLTVT.

This clonotype has just a few counts. The chain combines TRBV24-1 with TRBJ2-3, with D hard to call. The CDR3 covers 12 residues. V was cut by 1 base and J by 7 bases, with 5 bases left in between. The germline gives CDR1 KGHDR, CDR2 SFDVKD. CDR3 nucleotides: TGTGCCACCAGTGATTTAGGGAATACGCAGTATTTT. This codes for CATSDLGNTQYF.

Many counts were recorded for this clonotype. The CDR3 protein is CAISELLGGPSYEQYF. In DNA form, the CDR3 reads TGTGCCATCAGTGAGTTGTTGGGCGGTCCCTCCTACGAGCAGTACTTC. The chain links TRBV10-3 to TRBJ2-7; D call uncertain. Per germline, CDR1 ENHRY and CDR2 SYGVKD. V lost 1 base, J lost 0 bases, and 13 bases lay in between. The CDR3 spans 16 residues.

This clonotype was picked up a small number of times. The rearrangement links TRBV29-1 to TRBJ2-7; D unresolved. The CDR3 covers 11 residues. Trimming took 6 bases from V and 4 from J, leaving 10 bases between them. From germline, CDR1 is SQVTM and CDR2 ANQGSEA. CDR3 region: CSVISEYEQYF. CDR3 bases: TGCAGCGTCATATCGGAATACGAGCAGTACTTC.

This clonotype was counted many times. CDR3 in DNA: TGTGCCAGCAAGGCCGGGAGTGGAGATGAGCAGTTCTTC. Residues: CASKAGSGDEQFF. V usage is TRBV27 and J usage is TRBJ2-1; TRBD2 is a possible D gene (6 bases). The germline V and J ends were trimmed by 7 bases and 8 bases, with 15 bases remaining between them. Germline V CDR1 and CDR2: MNHEY, SMNVEV (reference sequence). The CDR3 loop spans 13 amino acids.

Worth noting for this clonotype: The CDR3 end shows no conserved phenylalanine or tryptophan, and so a read error is likely. This chain joins TRBV20-1 and TRBJ1-5; 7 nucleotides line up with TRBD1. Germline CDR1 and CDR2: DFQATT and SNEGSKA (reference sequence). V shed 6 bases, J shed 1 base, and the junction held 9 bases outside the gene matches. The length of the CDR3 is 15 residues. The CDR3 reads CSAANRGGSNQPQHS. CDR3 nucleotide sequence: TGCAGTGCCGCGAACAGGGGAGGGAGCAATCAGCCCCAGCATTCT.

This clonotype appeared many times. The chain couples TRBV6-1 to TRBJ1-5; 8 bases align to TRBD1. CDR3 size: 15 residues. The germline gives CDR1 MNHNS, CDR2 SASEGT. J was trimmed by 7 bases and V by 3 bases; bases with no gene match: 8. The CDR3 nucleotides read TGTGCCAGCAGTGAGTGGACAGGGCCCTACCAGCCCCAGCATTTT. It translates to CASSEWTGPYQPQHF.

This clonotype was picked up a small number of times. The genes are TRBV6-5 and TRBJ2-1; possibly TRBD1 for D (5 bases). Per the germline V gene, CDR1 is MNHEY and CDR2 is SVGAGI. The germline V and J ends were trimmed by 2 bases and 1 base, with 9 bases remaining between them. CDR3 length: 15 residues. The DNA of the CDR3 is TGTGCCAGCAGTTACACAGGTGTTTCCTACAATGAGCAGTTCTTC. Translation gives CASSYTGVSYNEQFF.

Ten or more counts support this clonotype. J is TRBJ1-6 and V is TRBV27; D possibly corresponds to TRBD1 (6 bases). Germline-derived CDR1 and CDR2 are MNHEY and SMNVEV (reference sequence). The CDR3 has 15 amino acids. The ends were cut back, 5 bases at V and 9 bases at J, with 17 bases in the middle. This CDR3 is CASSNRGAGVSPLHF. The CDR3 nucleotides are TGTGCCAGCAGTAACCGGGGGGCTGGAGTTTCACCCCTCCACTTT.

As regards this clonotype: This may stem from a read error, because a much larger clone lies one nucleotide away. The V and J genes are TRBV7-8 and TRBJ1-5; 8 bases line up with TRBD1. CDR1 and CDR2 (germline): SGHVS, FQNEAQ. The CDR3 spans 15 residues. CDR3 in DNA: TGTGCCAGCAGCGGATGGACAGGGATGAATCAGCCCCCGCATTTT. Translating it yields CASSGWTGMNQPPHF.

The chain links TRBV7-2 to TRBJ2-3; maybe TRBD2 (6 bases). CDR1 is SGHTA, CDR2 FQGNSA, per germline. The CDR3 runs to 18 residues. Trimming removed 2 bases from V and 0 bases from J, with 18 bases in between. The CDR3, as DNA: TGTGCCAGCAGCTTAACAGGTGGGGCGGGGCTAAGCACAGATACGCAGTATTTT. It encodes CASSLTGGAGLSTDTQYF.

This clonotype was counted many times. The chain uses TRBV10-3 and TRBJ2-1; 8 bases align to TRBD2. The V segment lost 5 bases and the J segment 2 bases; nucleotides outside the gene matches: 5. The CDR3 is made up of 15 amino acids. Germline values: CDR1 ENHRY, CDR2 SYGVKD. CDR3 sequence: CAISQTSATYNEQFF. CDR3 sequence (DNA): TGTGCCATCAGTCAGACTAGCGCAACCTACAATGAGCAGTTCTTC.

This chain uses TRBV27 with TRBJ2-1; D is uncertain. The end of the DNA fits TRBJ2-7 better, so the J call may be wrong. Per the germline V gene, CDR1 is MNHEY and CDR2 is SMNVEV (reference sequence). The CDR3 has 11 residues. CDR3 in amino acids: CASSWANEQYF. The CDR3 nucleotides read TGTGCCAGCAGTTGGGCGAATGAGCAGTACTTC.

This clonotype was picked up a small number of times. In DNA, the CDR3 is TGTGCCAGCAGCGTAGTAGGAGGGGGTACGATATACGAGCAGTACTTC. Its translation: CASSVVGGGTIYEQYF. The chain joins TRBV9 to TRBJ2-7; D is tentatively TRBD1 or TRBD2 (6 bases each). Between the trimmed V and J ends, which lost 0 bases and 4 bases, there was a span of 17 bases. The CDR3 consists of 16 residues. The germline gives CDR1 SGDLS, CDR2 YYNGEE. Using reference TRBV9 and TRBJ2-7 for the parts outside the CDR3, the full variable domain is DSGVTQTPKHLITATGQRVTLRCSPRSGDLSVYWYQQSLDQGLQFLIQYYNGEERAKGNILERFSAQQFPDLHSELNLSSLELGDSALYFCASSVVGGGTIYEQYFGPGTRLTVT.

There are many counts of this clonotype. The V gene is TRBV2, the J gene TRBJ2-4, with D possibly matching TRBD1 (6 bases). The ends were cut back, 3 bases at V and 2 bases at J, with 14 bases in the middle. The CDR3 is 16 amino acids. Per the germline V gene, CDR1 is SNHLY and CDR2 is FYNNEI. The CDR3 here is CASSDRAGGTKNIQYF. The DNA for the CDR3 is TGTGCCAGCAGTGATCGGGCTGGGGGCACCAAAAACATTCAGTACTTC.

This clonotype was found many times. V gene TRBV27 combines with J gene TRBJ1-2, with 8 bases fitting TRBD1. The CDR3 is made up of 15 amino acids. V shed 5 bases, J shed 4 bases, and the junction held 9 bases outside the gene matches. Germline CDR1 is MNHEY and CDR2 is SMNVEV (reference sequence). CDR3 DNA: TGTGCCAGCAGTGATAGGACAGGGATGGTCTATGGCTACACCTTC. Translation gives CASSDRTGMVYGYTF.

This clonotype was detected ten times or more. The chain carries TRBV6-5 and TRBJ1-1; the D gene is possibly TRBD1 (6 bases). This CDR3 region has 16 residues. Trimming took 0 bases from V and 11 from J, leaving 22 bases between them. Germline-derived CDR1 and CDR2 are MNHEY and SVGAGI. The CDR3 bases are TGTGCCAGCAGTTACTCTTACCCAGGACAGACTACTCCCGCTTTCTTT. Translated, it gives CASSYSYPGQTTPAFF.

This clonotype was observed a handful of times. This CDR3 reads CASSFPDLDEQYF. The DNA for the CDR3 is TGTGCCAGCAGCTTCCCGGACCTGGACGAGCAGTACTTC. The rearrangement uses TRBV11-2 and TRBJ2-7; no clear D gene. Deletions cut 3 bases from V and 5 bases from J, with 11 bases between. Germline V lookup: CDR1 SGHAT, CDR2 FQNNGV. The CDR3 sequence is 13 residues long.

Points on this clonotype: One junction end disagrees with the germline gene, perhaps due to a read error. The CDR3 protein is CASTAEASSSYDEQFF. Written as DNA, the CDR3 is TGTGCCAGCACGGCGGAAGCGTCGAGCTCCTACGATGAGCAGTTCTTT. J is TRBJ2-1 and V is TRBV6-2 or TRBV6-3; no firm D call. Germline CDR1 MNHEY, CDR2 SVGEGT. The CDR3 is 16 residues long.

This clonotype was observed a few times. This chain joins TRBV7-2 and TRBJ2-7; the D gene is possibly TRBD2 (5 bases). Germline CDR1 reads SGHTA; CDR2 reads FQGNSA. The CDR3 has 13 amino acids. Deletions cut 5 bases from V and 6 bases from J, with 14 bases between. The CDR3, as DNA: TGTGCCAGCAGCCAGGTGAGGGAAGGCGAGCAGTACTTC. It yields the protein CASSQVREGEQYF. Full variable domain (remainder filled in from reference TRBV7-2 and TRBJ2-7): GAGVSQSPSNKVTEKGKDVELRCDPISGHTALYWYRQSLGQGLEFLIYFQGNSAPDKSGLPSDRFSAERTGGSVSTLTIQRTQQEDSAVYLCASSQVREGEQYFGPGTRLTVT.

As to this clonotype: A clone one base away is much larger, so this may be a read error. The V gene is TRBV20-1, the J gene TRBJ2-7; D gene uncertain. The CDR3 contains 13 residues. Looked up from germline, CDR1 is DFQATT and CDR2 is SNEGSKA (reference sequence). V was shortened by 3 bases and J by 5 bases, with 14 bases between the two germline ends. The CDR3 DNA is TGCAGTGCTAGCGGCCTTTCGAGCGACGAGCAGTACTTC. As protein: CSASGLSSDEQYF.

This clonotype was seen only a few times. The chain uses TRBV19 and TRBJ1-1; D uncertain. Trimming pared 7 bases from V and 0 bases from J, leaving 12 bases between. Germline V gene sequence: CDR1 LNHDA, CDR2 SQIVND (reference sequence). The CDR3 has 14 residues. The CDR3 DNA is TGTGCCAGTATTTCGCGGAATATGAACACTGAAGCTTTCTTT. Protein product: CASISRNMNTEAFF.

This clonotype was counted ten times or more. V and J are TRBV27 and TRBJ2-1, with 12 positions matching TRBD2. Germline-derived CDR1 and CDR2 are MNHEY and SMNVEV (reference sequence). CDR3 length: 16 amino acids. V lost 1 base and J lost 8; bases outside the gene matches: 6. Here the CDR3 DNA reads TGTGCCAGCAGTTTATTCCTAGCGGGAGGGCCGGATGAGCAGTTCTTC. This gives the protein CASSLFLAGGPDEQFF.

The V gene is TRBV5-1, the J gene TRBJ2-1; possibly TRBD2 for D (7 bases). The length of the CDR3 is 17 residues. Germline CDR1 and CDR2: SGHRS and YFSETQ. V lost 0 bases to trimming and J lost 2 bases, with 15 bases between them. The CDR3 region has the DNA TGCGCCAGCAGCTTGGTGGGGGGCGGGGGCCCCTACAATGAGCAGTTCTTC. Its translation: CASSLVGGGGPYNEQFF.